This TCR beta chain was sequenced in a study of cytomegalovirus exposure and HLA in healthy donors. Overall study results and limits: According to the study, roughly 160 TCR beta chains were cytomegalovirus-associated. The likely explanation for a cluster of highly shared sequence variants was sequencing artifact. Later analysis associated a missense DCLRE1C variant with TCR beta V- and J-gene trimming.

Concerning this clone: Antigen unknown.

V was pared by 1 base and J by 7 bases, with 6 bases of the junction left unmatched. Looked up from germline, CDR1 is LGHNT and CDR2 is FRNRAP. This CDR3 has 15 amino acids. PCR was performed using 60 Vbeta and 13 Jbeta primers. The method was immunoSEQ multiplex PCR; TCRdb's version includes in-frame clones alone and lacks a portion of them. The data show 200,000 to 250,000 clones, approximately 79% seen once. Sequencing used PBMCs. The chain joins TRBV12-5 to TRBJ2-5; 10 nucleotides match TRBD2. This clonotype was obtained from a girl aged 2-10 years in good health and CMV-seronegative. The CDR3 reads CASGLASGSAGTQYF. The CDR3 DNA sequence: TGTGCTAGTGGTTTGGCTAGCGGGAGTGCGGGGACCCAGTACTTC.